What follows are 30 T cell receptor beta chains derived from one specimen sequenced in a study of T-cell reconstitution after alpha-beta-depleted transplantation in children. Unique molecular identifiers were used to barcode this TCRbeta library. TCRdb processed the PCR reads anew with MiXCR; each CDR3 protein has one entry. The table has 200,000 or so distinct CDR3 sequences, approximately 6.8% seen once. This sample comprised PBMCs, obtained before TCRalphabeta/CD19-depleted stem cell transplant. Every receptor here comes from a girl under three years old with combined immunodeficiency, due to receive a stem cell transplant.

There are a few counts of this clonotype. The chain carries TRBV9 and TRBJ2-7, with D unclear. The CDR3 runs to 15 residues. Trimming stripped 0 bases from V and 2 bases from J, with 12 bases between. Germline CDR1 and CDR2: SGDLS and YYNGEE. CDR3 bases: TGTGCCAGCAGCGTAGGGACGGTGGGGACCTACGAGCAGTACTTC. Residues: CASSVGTVGTYEQYF.

Only a few counts were recorded for this clonotype. This chain uses TRBV12-3 or TRBV12-4 with TRBJ2-7; 14 positions agree with TRBD2. Trimming took 4 bases from V and 3 from J; bases not matched to a gene: 8. The length of the CDR3 is 17 residues. CDR3 residues: CASSSKEGLAGGYEQYF. CDR3 DNA sequence: TGTGCCAGCAGTTCCAAAGAAGGACTAGCGGGAGGCTACGAGCAGTACTTC.

This clonotype has at least ten counts. The CDR3 sequence: CASSSTVAGAYNEQFF. The CDR3 bases are TGTGCCAGCAGCTCCACCGTAGCGGGGGCGTACAATGAGCAGTTCTTC. The chain carries TRBV3-1 and TRBJ2-1; TRBD2 matches 9 bases. V dropped 5 bases and J dropped 4; count of bases not matched to a gene: 9. The CDR3 spans 16 residues. CDR1 and CDR2 from the germline V gene are LGHDT and YNNKEL (reference sequence).

This clonotype was picked up many times. This sequence joins TRBV7-9 and TRBJ2-4; D could derive from TRBD1 or TRBD2 (5 bases each). CDR1 and CDR2 from the germline V gene are SEHNR and FQNEAQ (reference sequence). The CDR3 has 13 amino acids. Trimming removed 5 bases at V and 4 bases at J, with 9 bases between. CDR3 residues: CASSPWGKNIQYF. DNA of the CDR3: TGTGCCAGCAGCCCCTGGGGGAAAAACATTCAGTACTTC.

This clonotype was found many times. This sequence joins TRBV20-1 and TRBJ2-3; 9 bases fit TRBD1. This CDR3 has 15 residues. V trimming: 6 bases; J trimming: 1 base; junction bases outside the gene matches: 8. Per the germline V gene, CDR1 is DFQATT and CDR2 is SNEGSKA (reference sequence). CDR3 loop: CSADTGGGGTDTQYF. As DNA, the CDR3 is TGCAGTGCAGACACAGGGGGCGGAGGCACAGATACGCAGTATTTT.

This clonotype has at least ten counts. The DNA for the CDR3 is TGTGCCAGCAGCTTAGTGAGGACCAGCTATGGCTACACCTTC. Its protein is CASSLVRTSYGYTF. The rearrangement joins TRBV7-9 to TRBJ1-2; D gene uncertain. Germline loops: CDR1 SEHNR, CDR2 FQNEAQ (reference sequence). The CDR3 totals 14 residues. Trimming shortened V by 1 base and J by 4 bases, and 10 bases separated the two germline ends.

The chain joins TRBV4-3 to TRBJ2-7; 11 bases agree with TRBD2. Germline loops: CDR1 LGHNA, CDR2 YSLEER. The V segment lost 5 bases and the J segment 0 bases; nucleotides outside the gene matches: 3. The CDR3 contains 15 residues. CDR3: CASSGGLAASYEQYF. The CDR3 nucleotides read TGCGCCAGCAGCGGGGGACTAGCGGCCTCCTACGAGCAGTACTTC.

The sample holds many counts of this clonotype. In nucleotides, the CDR3 is TGCAGCGTTGATTTCGGACGGTCGAACACCGGGGAGCTGTTTTTT. Residues: CSVDFGRSNTGELFF. The chain links TRBV29-1 to TRBJ2-2; no clear D. Germline assignment: CDR1 SQVTM and CDR2 ANQGSEA. The germline V and J ends were trimmed by 3 bases and 0 bases, with 11 bases remaining between them. The CDR3 runs to 15 residues.

This clonotype has a count of ten or more. This chain connects TRBV12-3 or TRBV12-4 to TRBJ2-1; 8 positions agree with TRBD2. V was clipped by 0 bases and J by 8 bases; unmatched bases: 9. The CDR3 runs 16 residues. CDR3 in DNA: TGTGCCAGCAGTTTAGCGCTGGGGGGACTAGTTTATGAGCAGTTCTTC. It yields the protein CASSLALGGLVYEQFF.

This clonotype occurred many times. The chain joins TRBV7-9 to TRBJ2-7, with 7 bases lining up with TRBD1. J gave up 2 bases and V 1 base, and 5 bases lay outside the gene matches. The CDR3 spans 15 residues. Germline loops: CDR1 SEHNR, CDR2 FQNEAQ (reference sequence). For the CDR3, the DNA is TGTGCCAGCAGCTTAGTTTCAGGGGGAACCTACGAGCAGTACTTC. It yields the protein CASSLVSGGTYEQYF.

This clonotype occurred many times. The chain recombines TRBV27 with TRBJ2-2; 9 bases match TRBD1. Germline loops: CDR1 MNHEY, CDR2 SMNVEV (reference sequence). V lost 3 bases, J lost 3 bases, and 8 bases stayed unmatched. This CDR3 is 17 amino acids long. The chain's CDR3 is CASSFIGQGIYTGELFF. The CDR3 region has the DNA TGTGCCAGCAGTTTTATAGGACAGGGGATTTACACCGGGGAGCTGTTTTTT.

This clonotype was detected ten times or more. The chain carries TRBV4-2 and TRBJ2-1, with 8 bases identical to TRBD1. Trimming at V came to 1 base and at J to 0 bases, leaving 5 bases not matched to a gene. Germline CDR1 reads LGHNA; CDR2 reads YNFKEQ. CDR3 length equals 17 residues. The CDR3 spells CASSQGTGPDSYNEQFF. Here the CDR3 DNA reads TGTGCCAGCAGCCAAGGGACAGGGCCCGACTCCTACAATGAGCAGTTCTTC.

V gene TRBV12-3 or TRBV12-4 combines with J gene TRBJ2-7, with TRBD1 matching 7 bases. The CDR3 extends over 14 amino acids. The junction had 11 bases not matched to a gene; V was cut back by 6 bases and J by 6 bases. CDR3 nucleotides: TGTGCCAGCAGCCTAGGGTACAGGGGCGCCGAGCAGTACTTC. Its protein is CASSLGYRGAEQYF.

This clonotype came up many times. The J gene is TRBJ2-1, the V gene TRBV5-1; 11 bases line up with TRBD2. V dropped 0 bases and J dropped 4; count of bases not matched to a gene: 9. This CDR3 has 18 amino acids. Germline V gives CDR1 SGHRS, CDR2 YFSETQ. CDR3 coding DNA: TGCGCCAGCAGCTTGGCACTTGGGGGACTAGCGGTATACAATGAGCAGTTCTTC. As protein: CASSLALGGLAVYNEQFF.

This clonotype was recorded many times. CDR3: CSAGAGGRTNNEQFF. The CDR3 region has the DNA TGCAGTGCGGGAGCGGGAGGCCGAACAAACAATGAGCAGTTCTTC. The chain uses TRBV20-1 and TRBJ2-1; 9 nucleotides agree with TRBD2. Germline V gene sequence: CDR1 DFQATT, CDR2 SNEGSKA (reference sequence). With V trimmed by 6 bases and J by 5 bases, 11 bases remained unmatched. This CDR3 spans 15 amino acids.

This clonotype was counted at least ten times. The chain combines TRBV11-1 with TRBJ2-1; TRBD2 agrees at 9 bases. Unmatched junction bases numbered 6, after V lost 4 bases and J lost 5 bases. The CDR3 runs 15 residues. Germline V gives CDR1 SGHAT, CDR2 FQDESV (reference sequence). In DNA, the CDR3 is TGTGCCAGCAGCTCCGCTAGCGGGAAGCACAATGAGCAGTTCTTC. This translates into CASSSASGKHNEQFF.

V gene TRBV29-1 combines with J gene TRBJ1-1, with TRBD1 matching over 7 bases. The CDR3 extends over 11 amino acids. The germline gives CDR1 SQVTM, CDR2 ANQGSEA. J lost 8 bases, V lost 4 bases, and 4 bases had no gene match. The CDR3 sequence: CSVVGDREAFF. CDR3 sequence (DNA): TGCAGCGTTGTTGGGGACAGAGAAGCTTTCTTT.

This clonotype came up many times. The chain carries TRBV27 and TRBJ2-1; D ambiguous. The V end lost 6 bases, the J end lost 7 bases, and 13 bases lay between the germline ends. The CDR3 runs 13 residues. The V gene's germline CDR1 is MNHEY and CDR2 SMNVEV (reference sequence). CDR3 DNA: TGTGCCAGCAGCCCGCCGTTTTCGAATGAGCAGTTCTTC. This codes for CASSPPFSNEQFF.

This chain connects TRBV7-9 to TRBJ2-3; D could derive from TRBD1 or TRBD2 (5 bases each). Germline V gene data show CDR1 as SEHNR and CDR2 as FQNEAQ (reference sequence). Trimming left V 4 bases short and J 2 bases short, with 10 bases between. The CDR3 is 14 residues long. This chain's CDR3 is CASSSRDDTDTQYF. Here the CDR3 DNA reads TGTGCCAGCAGCTCCCGGGACGACACAGATACGCAGTATTTT.

This clonotype was detected once. The genes are TRBV24-1 and TRBJ2-4; TRBD2 might be the D (6 bases). The germline V gene encodes CDR1 KGHDR and CDR2 SFDVKD. The CDR3 has 14 residues. V lost 2 bases and J 15 bases, leaving 19 bases between the germline ends. The CDR3 region has the DNA TGTGCCACCAGTGATTACCGGGACTCAGCCAAACGGTACTTC. This translates into CATSDYRDSAKRYF.

The chain recombines TRBV5-4 with TRBJ2-1, with TRBD1 identical over 10 bases. From germline, CDR1 is SGHNT and CDR2 YYREEE (reference sequence). The CDR3 length is 12 residues. J was trimmed by 14 bases and V by 4 bases; bases with no gene match: 6. The CDR3 loop is CASSAGTGVKFF. CDR3 DNA sequence: TGTGCCAGCAGCGCCGGGACAGGGGTTAAGTTCTTC.

This clonotype was observed at least ten times. The gene calls are TRBV28 and TRBJ1-5; D remains unclear. This CDR3 contains 14 residues. The germline gives CDR1 MDHEN, CDR2 SYDVKM. V lost 1 base and J lost 0, with 4 bases in between. CDR3 protein: CASSLSDSNQPQHF. CDR3 in DNA: TGTGCCAGCAGTTTATCGGATAGCAATCAGCCCCAGCATTTT.

This clonotype was detected ten times or more. The rearrangement links TRBV6-1 to TRBJ2-5; D not certain. Trimming took 7 bases from V and 5 from J, leaving 14 bases between them. In germline, CDR1 is MNHNS, CDR2 SASEGT. The CDR3 is 13 amino acids. CDR3 DNA sequence: TGTGCCAGCACCCCTTACCCCCAGGAGACCCAGTACTTC. Protein sequence: CASTPYPQETQYF.

The J gene is TRBJ2-6, the V gene TRBV7-3, with 8 bases matching TRBD1. The CDR3 contains 15 residues. The trim removed 5 bases at V and 2 bases at J, leaving 2 bases unmatched. Germline lookup yields CDR1 SGHTA and CDR2 FQGTGA. CDR3 in amino acids: CASSPDRAGANVLTF. DNA of the CDR3: TGTGCCAGCAGCCCGGACAGGGCTGGGGCCAACGTCCTGACTTTC.

This clonotype was observed at least ten times. The chain employs TRBV20-1 and TRBJ2-1; the D gene is possibly TRBD2 (6 bases). V lost 3 bases and J 10 bases, leaving 19 bases between the germline ends. The CDR3 has 14 amino acids. Per the germline V gene, CDR1 is DFQATT and CDR2 is SNEGSKA (reference sequence). This CDR3 reads CSARGPLSAGEQFF. The CDR3 nucleotides are TGCAGTGCTAGGGGGCCCCTTTCAGCGGGCGAGCAGTTCTTC.

This clonotype was seen at least ten times. The chain employs TRBV7-8 and TRBJ2-1; TRBD2 aligns across 11 bases. Trimming at V came to 6 bases and at J to 5 bases, leaving 9 bases not matched to a gene. CDR1 is SGHVS, CDR2 FQNEAQ, per germline. The CDR3 has 16 amino acids. This CDR3 is CASRHSRLAGNNEQFF. As DNA, the CDR3 is TGTGCCAGCAGACATAGCCGACTAGCGGGAAACAATGAGCAGTTCTTC.

This clonotype was seen at least ten times. The chain recombines TRBV18 with TRBJ2-2, with D tentatively TRBD2 (6 bases). Germline values: CDR1 KGHSH, CDR2 LQKENI. V was trimmed by 2 bases and J by 4 bases, leaving 11 bases between them. This CDR3 has 15 amino acids. CDR3 amino acids: CASSPLAESTGELFF. The DNA for the CDR3 is TGTGCCAGCTCACCATTAGCGGAGAGCACCGGGGAGCTGTTTTTT. Combining the CDR3 with reference TRBV18 and TRBJ2-2 gives the whole variable domain NAGVMQNPRHLVRRRGQEARLRCSPMKGHSHVYWYRQLPEEGLKFMVYLQKENIIDESGMPKERFSAEFPKEGPSILRIQQVVRGDSAAYFCASSPLAESTGELFFGEGSRLTVL.

Many counts were recorded for this clonotype. The DNA for the CDR3 is TGCAGTGCTCCCCCTCCGGGACTAGCGCGCGACGAGCAGTACTTC. Protein product: CSAPPPGLARDEQYF. The chain has TRBV20-1 and TRBJ2-7; TRBD2 agrees at 10 bases. V was clipped by 5 bases and J by 5 bases; unmatched bases: 12. Germline CDR1 and CDR2: DFQATT and SNEGSKA (reference sequence). The length of the CDR3 is 15 residues.

This clonotype was seen ten or more times. V and J are TRBV7-6 and TRBJ1-1; D perhaps matches TRBD1 (6 bases). Trimming removed 5 bases from V and 7 bases from J, with 26 bases in between. Germline V gene sequence: CDR1 SGHVS, CDR2 FNYEAQ. CDR3 length: 17 residues. The CDR3 DNA is TGTGCCAGCAGCGTCACCCTTTTTGGGGGGGGCCAGAGTGAAGCTTTCTTT. Encoded protein: CASSVTLFGGGQSEAFF.

This clonotype was seen ten or more times. The chain recombines TRBV24-1 with TRBJ2-1; possible D gene TRBD2, 6 bases. CDR1 KGHDR and CDR2 SFDVKD come from the germline V gene. Trimming removed 0 bases at V and 5 bases at J, with 7 bases between. This CDR3 is built from 14 residues. CDR3 region: CATSDLRGNNEQFF. CDR3 sequence (DNA): TGTGCCACCAGTGATTTGCGGGGGAACAATGAGCAGTTCTTC.